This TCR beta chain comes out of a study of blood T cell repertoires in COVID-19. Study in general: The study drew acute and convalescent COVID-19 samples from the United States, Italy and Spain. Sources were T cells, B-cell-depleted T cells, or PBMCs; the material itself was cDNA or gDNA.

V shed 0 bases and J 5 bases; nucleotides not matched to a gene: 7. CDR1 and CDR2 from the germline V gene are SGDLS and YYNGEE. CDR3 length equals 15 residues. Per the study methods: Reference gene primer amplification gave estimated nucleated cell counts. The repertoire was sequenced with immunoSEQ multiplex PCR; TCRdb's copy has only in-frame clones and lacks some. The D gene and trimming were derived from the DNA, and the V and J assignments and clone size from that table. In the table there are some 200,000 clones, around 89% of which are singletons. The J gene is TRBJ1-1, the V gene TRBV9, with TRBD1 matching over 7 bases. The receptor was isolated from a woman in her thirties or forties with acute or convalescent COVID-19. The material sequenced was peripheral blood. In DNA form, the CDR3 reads TGTGCCAGCAGCGTAGTCGAGACAGGGAGGACTGAAGCTTTCTTT. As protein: CASSVVETGRTEAFF.